These 8 T cell receptor beta chains came from one sample sequenced in a study of beta chain features in type 1 diabetes. Study-wide points: Within each of all four CD4+ subsets, Type 1 diabetes patients had TCRB CDR3s that were moderately but significantly shorter.

These receptors' antigens are unknown. Since all of the isolated RNA was reverse transcribed, expressed TCRB transcripts were what got sequenced. Repertoires were generated with immunoSEQ multiplex PCR, while TCRdb's copy carries only in-frame clones and drops some. Of a few hundred thousand clones detected, less than 15% appear once; the ten largest clones hold about 0.016%. Sequences were obtained from naive CD4+ T cells from blood. The receptors stem from a woman younger than 35 with type 1 diabetes.

V usage is TRBV10-3 and J usage is TRBJ2-3, with 10 bases aligning to TRBD2. The V segment lost 10 bases and the J segment 2 bases; nucleotides outside the gene matches: 6. Germline values: CDR1 ENHRY, CDR2 SYGVKD. CDR3 length equals 14 residues. The CDR3 sequence: CATGAGGNTDTQYF. Here the CDR3 DNA reads TGTGCCACCGGAGCGGGAGGGAACACAGATACGCAGTATTTT.

This clone has only a few counts. This chain uses TRBV28 with TRBJ2-7; 14 nucleotides match TRBD2. V dropped 3 bases and J dropped 2; count of bases not matched to a gene: 18. CDR1 is MDHEN, CDR2 SYDVKM, per germline. The CDR3 is 21 residues long. CDR3 in amino acids: CASSFHGGQGMTSGRAYEQYF. CDR3 bases: TGTGCCAGCAGTTTCCATGGGGGACAGGGGATGACTAGCGGGAGGGCCTACGAGCAGTACTTC.

V usage is TRBV29-1 and J usage is TRBJ2-1; D is possibly TRBD2 (5 bases). The CDR3 has 14 amino acids. Trimming removed 1 base at V and 4 bases at J, with 11 bases between. The germline CDR1 and CDR2 sequences are SQVTM and ANQGSEA. CDR3 amino acids: CSVEGRRGYNEQFF. The CDR3 nucleotides are TGCAGCGTTGAAGGGCGAAGAGGGTACAATGAGCAGTTCTTC.

The chain combines TRBV18 with TRBJ1-5, with TRBD1 identical over 8 bases. This CDR3 comprises 15 residues. The germline V gene has CDR1 KGHSH and CDR2 LQKENI. The J segment lost 10 bases and the V segment lost 3 bases, leaving 11 bases of the junction unmatched. The CDR3 loop reads CASSPGQGSLFPQHF. The CDR3, as DNA: TGTGCCAGCTCACCCGGACAGGGTAGTTTATTTCCCCAGCATTTT.

This chain connects TRBV28 to TRBJ1-4, with a tentative D call TRBD1 (6 bases). This CDR3 comprises 15 residues. The V gene's germline CDR1 is MDHEN and CDR2 SYDVKM. V was shortened by 8 bases and J by 8 bases, with 21 bases between the two germline ends. The CDR3 nucleotides are TGTGCCAGCCAGACATTGGGGGCGGCGAAGGAAAAACTGTTTTTT. Its protein product is CASQTLGAAKEKLFF.

This clone was found a few times. The chain carries TRBV15 and TRBJ2-4; D possibly corresponds to TRBD1 (6 bases). The CDR3 runs to 15 residues. The V gene's germline CDR1 is LNHNV and CDR2 YYDKDF (reference sequence). V lost 3 bases and J lost 0, with 9 bases in between. The chain's CDR3 is CATSSKGVAKNIQYF. The CDR3, as DNA: TGTGCCACCAGCAGTAAGGGGGTAGCCAAAAACATTCAGTACTTC.

This clone was detected only a few times. This chain links TRBV7-8 with TRBJ2-5, with D unclear. Trimming pared 1 base from V and 7 bases from J, leaving 4 bases between. Per the germline V gene, CDR1 is SGHVS and CDR2 is FQNEAQ. The CDR3 totals 11 residues. CDR3 DNA sequence: TGTGCCAGCAGCTTAGATCTGACCCAGTACTTC. Amino acids: CASSLDLTQYF.

This chain connects TRBV28 to TRBJ1-4; D unresolved. The length of the CDR3 is 12 residues. From germline, CDR1 is MDHEN and CDR2 SYDVKM. The ends were cut back, 6 bases at V and 8 bases at J, with 10 bases in the middle. CDR3 sequence (DNA): TGTGCCAGCAGACTGGCGGGGGAAAAACTGTTTTTT. Protein product: CASRLAGEKLFF.